This TCR beta chain appears in the sequencing data of a study of T-cell reconstitution after alpha-beta-depleted transplantation in children. Concerning this clonotype itself: A much larger clone differs from this one at a single base, so this may be a read error.

It was with unique molecular identifiers that the TCRbeta library was prepared. TCRdb called the PCR reads again in MiXCR, with one record for every CDR3 protein. The sample has 600,000 to 800,000 distinct CDR3 sequences; about an eighth are singletons. The clonotype was recovered from a girl aged 2-15 years with congenital amegakaryocytic thrombocytopenia, due to receive a stem cell transplant. Sequencing was performed on PBMCs, taken before TCRalphabeta/CD19-depleted stem cell transplant.

The CDR3 loop reads CASSVMTGALEAFF. CDR3 DNA sequence: TGTGCCAGCAGCGTTATGACAGGTGCCCTTGAAGCTTTCTTT. The rearrangement joins TRBV11-1 to TRBJ1-1, with D tentatively TRBD1 (6 bases). V was shortened by 5 bases and J by 7 bases, with 17 bases between the two germline ends. CDR1 SGHAT and CDR2 FQDESV come from the germline V gene (reference sequence). The CDR3 sequence is 14 residues long. The whole variable domain, remainder taken from reference TRBV11-1 and TRBJ1-1, is EAEVAQSPRYKITEKSQAVAFWCDPISGHATLYWYRQILGQGPELLVQFQDESVVDDSQLPKDRFSAERLKGVDSTLKIQPAELGDSAMYLCASSVMTGALEAFFGQGTRLTVV.